What follows are 6 T cell receptor beta chains derived from one specimen sequenced in a study of T cell responses to AZD1222 COVID-19 vaccine. Sequencing used immunoSEQ multiplex PCR; TCRdb keeps in-frame clones, though not all of them. The sample yields about 160,000 clones, roughly 90% seen once. The source was peripheral blood, collected 28 days after the second AZD1222 dose. Receptors were obtained from an adult who received the AZD1222 COVID-19 vaccine.

The chain combines TRBV6-5 with TRBJ1-5, with D maybe TRBD1 (6 bases). From germline, CDR1 is MNHEY and CDR2 SVGAGI. The CDR3 is 15 residues long. Trimming stripped 11 bases from V and 0 bases from J, with 17 bases between. CDR3 loop: CASQRGENSNQPQHF. CDR3 coding DNA: TGTGCCTCCCAAAGGGGGGAGAATAGCAATCAGCCCCAGCATTTT.

V usage is TRBV7-2 and J usage is TRBJ1-5; D not certain. This CDR3 comprises 14 residues. V lost 1 base and J lost 7, with 11 bases in between. In germline, CDR1 is SGHTA, CDR2 FQGNSA. The DNA of the CDR3 is TGTGCCAGCAGCTTAGGGGGAGTAGCGCAGCCCCAGCATTTT. This encodes CASSLGGVAQPQHF.

V is TRBV5-4 and J is TRBJ1-1; D gene ambiguous. The germline CDR1 and CDR2 sequences are SGHNT and YYREEE (reference sequence). The ends were cut back, 0 bases at V and 7 bases at J, with 7 bases in the middle. This CDR3 region has 12 residues. As DNA, the CDR3 is TGTGCCAGCAGCTTGGCCCCCCATGAAGCTTTCTTT. Translating it yields CASSLAPHEAFF.

The CDR3: CAIPAWAGENTGELFF. For the CDR3, the DNA is TGTGCCATCCCGGCGTGGGCGGGGGAGAACACCGGGGAGCTGTTTTTT. The rearrangement links TRBV10-3 to TRBJ2-2; 7 positions match TRBD2. J gave up 1 base and V 8 bases, and 10 bases lay outside the gene matches. CDR3 length: 16 amino acids. Germline CDR1 and CDR2: ENHRY and SYGVKD.

The chain combines TRBV18 with TRBJ2-7; either TRBD1 or TRBD2 may fit D (5 bases each). This CDR3 region has 13 residues. Trimming took off 5 bases at V and 4 bases at J, with 12 bases between the two ends. In germline, CDR1 is KGHSH, CDR2 LQKENI. CDR3 bases: TGTGCCAGCTCAGCTGGGGCGGGTTACGAGCAGTACTTC. Its translation is CASSAGAGYEQYF.

V usage is TRBV19 and J usage is TRBJ2-7, with D unresolved. In germline, CDR1 is LNHDA, CDR2 SQIVND (reference sequence). V dropped 3 bases and J dropped 3 bases, with 15 bases sitting between them. There are 15 residues in the CDR3. The chain's CDR3 is CASSIVAQADYEQYF. In DNA form, the CDR3 reads TGTGCCAGTAGTATTGTAGCCCAGGCCGACTACGAGCAGTACTTC.